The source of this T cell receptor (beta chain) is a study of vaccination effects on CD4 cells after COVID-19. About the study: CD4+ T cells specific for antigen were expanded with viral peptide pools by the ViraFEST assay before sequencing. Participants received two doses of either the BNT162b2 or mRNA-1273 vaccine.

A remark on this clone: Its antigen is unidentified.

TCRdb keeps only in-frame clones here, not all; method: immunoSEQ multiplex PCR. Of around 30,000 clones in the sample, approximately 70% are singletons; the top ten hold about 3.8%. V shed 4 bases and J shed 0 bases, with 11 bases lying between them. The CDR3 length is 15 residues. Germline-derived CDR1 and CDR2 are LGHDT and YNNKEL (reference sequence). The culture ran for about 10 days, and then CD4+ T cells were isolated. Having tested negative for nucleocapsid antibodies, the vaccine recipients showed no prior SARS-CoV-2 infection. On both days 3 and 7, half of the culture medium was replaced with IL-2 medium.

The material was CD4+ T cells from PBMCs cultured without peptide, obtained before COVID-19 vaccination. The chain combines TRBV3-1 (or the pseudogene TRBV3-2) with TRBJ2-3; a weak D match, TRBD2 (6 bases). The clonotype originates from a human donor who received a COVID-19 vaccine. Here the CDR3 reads CASSPLAASTDTQYF. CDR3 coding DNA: TGTGCCAGCAGCCCATTAGCGGCTAGCACAGATACGCAGTATTTT.